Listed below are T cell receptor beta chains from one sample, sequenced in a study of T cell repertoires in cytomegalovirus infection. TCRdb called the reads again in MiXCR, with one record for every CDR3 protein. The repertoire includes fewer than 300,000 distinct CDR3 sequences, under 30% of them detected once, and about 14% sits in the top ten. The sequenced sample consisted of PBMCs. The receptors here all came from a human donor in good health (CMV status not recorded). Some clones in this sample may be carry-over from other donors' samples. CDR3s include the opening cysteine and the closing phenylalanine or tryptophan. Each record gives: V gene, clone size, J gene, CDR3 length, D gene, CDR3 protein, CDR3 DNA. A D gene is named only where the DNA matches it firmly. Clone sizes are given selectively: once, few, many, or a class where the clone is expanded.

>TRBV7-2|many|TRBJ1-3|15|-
CASSPGRSSGNTIYF
TGTGCCAGCAGCCCAGGCAGAAGCTCTGGAAACACCATATATTTT
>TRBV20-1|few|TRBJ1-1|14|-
CSARLQQMNTEAFF
TGCAGTGCTCGTTTACAGCAGATGAACACTGAAGCTTTCTTT
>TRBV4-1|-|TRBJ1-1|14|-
CASSGPLKGTEAFF
TGCGCCAGCAGCGGGCCGCTAAAGGGCACTGAAGCTTTCTTT
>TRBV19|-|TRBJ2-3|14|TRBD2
CASSIGLATDTQYF
TGTGCCAGTAGTATCGGACTAGCCACAGATACGCAGTATTTT
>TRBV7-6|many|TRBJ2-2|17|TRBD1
CASSARQGHSGTGELFF
TGTGCCAGCAGCGCGAGACAGGGCCACTCGGGCACCGGGGAGCTGTTTTTT
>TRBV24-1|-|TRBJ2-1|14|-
CATGTSTLGNEQFF
TGTGCCACCGGGACATCAACCCTAGGTAATGAGCAGTTCTTC
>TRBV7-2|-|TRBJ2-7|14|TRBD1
CASSFPGGVYEQYF
TGTGCCAGCAGCTTCCCAGGGGGCGTCTACGAGCAGTACTTC
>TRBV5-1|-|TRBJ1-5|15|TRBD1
CASSLVSGGTQPQHF
TGCGCCAGCAGCTTGGTCTCAGGGGGAACTCAGCCCCAGCATTTT
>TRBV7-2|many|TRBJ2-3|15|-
CASSLVGGYTDTQYF
TGTGCCAGCAGCTTAGTTGGCGGATACACAGATACGCAGTATTTT
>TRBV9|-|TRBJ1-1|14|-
CASSAFSEGTEAFF
TGTGCCAGCAGCGCCTTTTCTGAGGGGACTGAAGCTTTCTTT
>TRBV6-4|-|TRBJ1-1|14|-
CASKVSGENTEAFF
TGTGCCAGCAAGGTATCAGGGGAAAACACTGAAGCTTTCTTT